This T cell receptor (beta chain) appears in the sequencing data of a study of T cell responses to AZD1222 COVID-19 vaccine. Libraries were prepared by immunoSEQ multiplex PCR; TCRdb keeps only in-frame clonotypes and omits some of them. The profile shows about 100,000 clones, approximately 90% of them singletons. General study results and limits: Among the donors, most were white British and more were female, and clonal diversity was possibly underestimated.

The CDR3 contains 16 residues. CDR1 and CDR2 (germline): LNHDA, SQIVND (reference sequence). Trimming removed 3 bases at V and 2 bases at J, with 16 bases between. A word on this clone: Antigen: not known.

The material was peripheral blood, obtained on day 0 of AZD1222 vaccination. The source of this sequence is an adult in good health. The chain is built from TRBV19 and TRBJ1-2; D gene uncertain. CDR3 in amino acids: CASSIRPSGGNYGYTF. In nucleotides, the CDR3 is TGTGCCAGTAGTATTCGCCCCTCCGGTGGAAACTATGGCTACACCTTC.